Each of the 18 T cell receptor beta chains below was sequenced from the same sample in a study of regulatory T cells in long-lasting Graves disease. As for time point: newly diagnosed GD, antithyroid drugs for less than 3 months. From RNA extracted from PBMCs, the TCR library was made. Through Arm-PCR of CDR3 regions and iRepertoire HTBI primers, TCR beta libraries were built. TCRdb re-called the multiplex PCR reads through MiXCR, storing one row per CDR3 protein. This sample has around 400,000 distinct CDR3 sequences; roughly 15% occur once, and the top ten carry approximately 21%. This sample comprised peripheral blood mononuclear cells (PBMCs), obtained at new diagnosis, from a patient treated with antithyroid drugs. All receptors come from a female donor with Graves disease.

The V and J genes are TRBV6-1 and TRBJ2-2; 8 bases are shared with TRBD1. Losses at the gene ends were 6 bases for V and 5 bases for J; bases not matched to a gene: 11. Looked up from germline, CDR1 is MNHNS and CDR2 is SASEGT. This CDR3 is built from 16 residues. The CDR3 here is CASSWGQAVGTGELFF. The CDR3 DNA is TGTGCCAGCAGCTGGGGACAGGCGGTAGGGACCGGGGAGCTGTTTTTT.

This clonotype was seen at least ten times. The chain couples TRBV28 to TRBJ2-7; D may be TRBD1 (6 bases). The CDR3 covers 14 residues. Per the germline V gene, CDR1 is MDHEN and CDR2 is SYDVKM. Trimming took off 8 bases at V and 2 bases at J, with 16 bases between the two ends. CDR3 sequence (DNA): TGTGCCAGCGGAAAAACAGGGCAGACCTACGAGCAGTACTTC. Translation: CASGKTGQTYEQYF. The full variable domain, rest sourced from reference TRBV28 and TRBJ2-7, is DVKVTQSSRYLVKRTGEKVFLECVQDMDHENMFWYRQDPGLGLRLIYFSYDVKMKEKGDIPEGYSVSREKKERFSLILESASTNQTSMYLCASGKTGQTYEQYFGPGTRLTVT.

The table lists this clonotype with a count of one. This chain joins TRBV15 and TRBJ2-1, with 7 bases aligning to TRBD2. V trimming: 2 bases; J trimming: 6 bases; junction bases outside the gene matches: 10. CDR3 length equals 16 residues. Germline CDR1 reads LNHNV; CDR2 reads YYDKDF (reference sequence). Here the CDR3 reads CATSRRTSGTLNEQFF. The CDR3 DNA sequence: TGTGCCACCAGCAGACGCACGAGCGGGACCCTCAATGAGCAGTTCTTC.

This clonotype has at least ten counts. The chain recombines TRBV12-3 or TRBV12-4 with TRBJ1-1, with D possibly TRBD1 on 6 matching bases. The V end lost 5 bases, the J end lost 1 base, and 11 bases lay between the germline ends. The CDR3 extends over 14 amino acids. The CDR3 region is CASSRDTGNTEAFF. For the CDR3, the DNA is TGTGCCAGCAGTCGGGACACCGGGAACACTGAAGCTTTCTTT.

Points on this clonotype: A single base separates this from a much larger clone, so it may be a read error. This sequence joins TRBV6-9 and TRBJ1-5, with D maybe TRBD1 (5 bases). The V and J ends lost 3 bases and 0 bases respectively, with 6 bases between them. The CDR3 consists of 14 residues. The V gene's germline CDR1 is MNHGY and CDR2 SVAAGI. The CDR3 DNA sequence: TGTGCCAGCAGTTACGGGACTAGCAATCAGCCCCAGCATTTT. As protein: CASSYGTSNQPQHF.

This clonotype was seen a handful of times. The gene calls are TRBV24-1 and TRBJ2-4; 7 bases match TRBD1. The CDR3 contains 15 residues. Trimming at V came to 4 bases and at J to 6 bases, leaving 8 bases not matched to a gene. Looked up from germline, CDR1 is KGHDR and CDR2 is SFDVKD. CDR3 coding DNA: TGTGCCACCAGTGACCTCCGGGACAGTGCAAACATTCAGTACTTC. This sequence encodes CATSDLRDSANIQYF.

The chain couples TRBV7-2 to TRBJ2-7, with TRBD2 identical over 11 bases. CDR3 length: 17 amino acids. Germline trimming cut 1 base from V and 5 bases from J; bases unmatched to any gene: 10. Looked up from germline, CDR1 is SGHTA and CDR2 is FQGNSA. The CDR3 loop reads CASSLGDLAGGLHEQYF. CDR3 nucleotides: TGTGCCAGCAGCTTAGGGGATCTAGCGGGAGGTTTGCACGAGCAGTACTTC.

This clonotype has more than one count but fewer than ten. The rearrangement uses TRBV9 and TRBJ1-3, with D unclear. CDR3 length equals 14 residues. Deletions cut 0 bases from V and 0 bases from J, with 4 bases between. Germline V gives CDR1 SGDLS, CDR2 YYNGEE. The CDR3 nucleotides read TGTGCCAGCAGCGTAGACACCTCTGGAAACACCATATATTTT. This translates into CASSVDTSGNTIYF.

This clonotype was seen repeatedly, ten times or more. This chain connects TRBV14 to TRBJ2-7; either TRBD1 or TRBD2 may supply D (5 bases each). CDR1 is SGHDN and CDR2 is FVKESK in the germline V gene. V lost 3 bases to trimming and J lost 3 bases, with 12 bases between them. The CDR3 spans 14 residues. CDR3 nucleotides: TGTGCCAGCAGCCATTGGGGACCCAACTACGAGCAGTACTTC. It encodes CASSHWGPNYEQYF.

At least ten counts were recorded for this clonotype. The chain has TRBV7-9 and TRBJ2-1; D might be TRBD2 (5 bases). The CDR3 consists of 15 residues. In germline, CDR1 is SEHNR, CDR2 FQNEAQ (reference sequence). With 5 bases removed from V and 0 bases from J, the gap between germline ends came to 11 bases. The chain's CDR3 is CASSRSGPSYNEQFF. CDR3 DNA: TGTGCCAGCAGCCGAAGCGGACCCTCCTACAATGAGCAGTTCTTC.

The CDR3 sequence is CASPRRLGNINYGYTF. CDR3 bases: TGTGCCAGCCCCCGGCGGTTAGGCAACATTAACTATGGCTACACCTTC. This chain connects TRBV2 to TRBJ1-2; D call uncertain. The V and J ends lost 8 bases and 1 base respectively, with 20 bases between them. Germline values: CDR1 SNHLY, CDR2 FYNNEI. This CDR3 is 16 amino acids long.

A few counts support this clonotype. V is TRBV6-2 or TRBV6-3 and J is TRBJ1-4, with D possibly TRBD1 on 5 matching bases. Germline CDR1 reads MNHEY; CDR2 reads SVGEGT. V lost 0 bases and J 5 bases, leaving 13 bases between the germline ends. CDR3 length: 16 amino acids. As DNA, the CDR3 is TGTGCCAGCAGTTACTCGAAGTCAGGGCAAAATGAAAAACTGTTTTTT. It yields the protein CASSYSKSGQNEKLFF.

This clonotype was observed at least ten times. The genes are TRBV7-2 and TRBJ1-4, with a possible D match to TRBD1 (5 bases). The CDR3 contains 15 residues. Germline V lookup: CDR1 SGHTA, CDR2 FQGNSA. The V end was cut by 3 bases, the J end by 8 bases, with 16 bases between. This CDR3 reads CASSLMGPFEEKLFF. In DNA form, the CDR3 reads TGTGCCAGCAGCTTGATGGGACCGTTCGAGGAAAAACTGTTTTTT.

Many counts were recorded for this clonotype. V gene TRBV2 combines with J gene TRBJ1-1; D possibly corresponds to TRBD1 (6 bases). The CDR3 spans 15 residues. V was cut by 0 bases and J by 5 bases, with 13 bases left in between. Germline CDR1 is SNHLY and CDR2 is FYNNEI. The CDR3, as DNA: TGTGCCAGCAGTGAAGCGGAAGGGGGAGGGACTGAAGCTTTCTTT. Translation: CASSEAEGGGTEAFF.

This clonotype occurred many times. The chain joins TRBV28 to TRBJ1-5; TRBD1 is a possible D gene (5 bases). Deletions cut 5 bases from V and 7 bases from J, with 24 bases between. The CDR3 loop spans 17 amino acids. Germline V CDR1 and CDR2: MDHEN, SYDVKM. The CDR3 spells CASSRFWSSGGGQPQHF. The CDR3 DNA reads TGTGCCAGCAGTCGCTTTTGGAGCTCAGGTGGGGGACAGCCCCAGCATTTT. Variable domain in full (rest from reference TRBV28 and TRBJ1-5): DVKVTQSSRYLVKRTGEKVFLECVQDMDHENMFWYRQDPGLGLRLIYFSYDVKMKEKGDIPEGYSVSREKKERFSLILESASTNQTSMYLCASSRFWSSGGGQPQHFGDGTRLSIL.

Only a few counts were recorded for this clonotype. This CDR3 reads CATSDSSGDGYTF. The CDR3 DNA sequence: TGTGCCACCAGTGATTCGTCCGGGGATGGCTACACCTTC. The gene calls are TRBV24-1 and TRBJ1-2; D is undetermined. V was shortened by 2 bases and J by 6 bases, with 9 bases between the two germline ends. The V gene's germline CDR1 is KGHDR and CDR2 SFDVKD. This CDR3 spans 13 amino acids.

This clonotype was recorded at least ten times. Without the conserved terminal phenylalanine or tryptophan, this CDR3 likely stems from a read error. CDR3 sequence: CASSLEAGNLNTEAFL. The CDR3 coding sequence is TGTGCCAGCAGTTTAGAGGCAGGAAACTTAAACACTGAAGCTTTCCTT. The chain employs TRBV27 and TRBJ1-1; no clear D gene. V was trimmed by 2 bases and J by 2 bases, leaving 15 bases between them. The CDR3 runs 16 residues. Per germline, CDR1 MNHEY and CDR2 SMNVEV (reference sequence).

This clonotype was detected many times. The junction does not match germline at one end; this may be a read error. This chain links TRBV7-2 with TRBJ2-2; TRBD2 matches at 14 bases. The CDR3 has 18 residues. Germline assignment: CDR1 SGHTA and CDR2 FQGNSA. The CDR3 loop reads CASSPGLAGGANTGELFF. In DNA, the CDR3 is TGTGCTAGCAGCCCCGGACTAGCGGGAGGCGCGAACACCGGGGAGCTGTTTTTT.